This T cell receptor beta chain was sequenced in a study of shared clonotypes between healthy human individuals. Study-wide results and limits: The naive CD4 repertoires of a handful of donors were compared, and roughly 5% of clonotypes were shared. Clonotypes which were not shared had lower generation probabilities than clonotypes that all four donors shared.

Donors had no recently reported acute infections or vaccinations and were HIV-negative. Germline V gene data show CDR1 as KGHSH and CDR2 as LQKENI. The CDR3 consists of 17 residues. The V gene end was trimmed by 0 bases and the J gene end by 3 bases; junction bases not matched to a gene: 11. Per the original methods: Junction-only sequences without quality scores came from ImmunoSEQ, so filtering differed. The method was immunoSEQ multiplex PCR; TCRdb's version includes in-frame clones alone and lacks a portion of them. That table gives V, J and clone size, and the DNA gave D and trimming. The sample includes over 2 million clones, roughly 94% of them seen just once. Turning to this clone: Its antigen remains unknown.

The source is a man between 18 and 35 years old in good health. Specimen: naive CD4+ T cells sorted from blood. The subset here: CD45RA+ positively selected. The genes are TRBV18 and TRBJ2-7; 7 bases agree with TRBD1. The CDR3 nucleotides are TGTGCCAGCTCACCACCGGCTACAGGGGTCGGGGTCTACGAGCAGTACTTC. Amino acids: CASSPPATGVGVYEQYF.